Following are 24 T cell receptor beta chains from one sample sequenced in a study of post-analysis software for immune sequencing data. Unique molecular identifiers featured in each of the TCR beta cDNA libraries. MiXCR, applied by TCRdb to the PCR reads, yields one record per CDR3 protein. The sample has under 200,000 distinct CDR3 sequences, roughly 40% seen once. The specimen comprised blood, sampled after autologous hematopoietic stem cell transplantation. The receptors shown here come from a girl between 10 and 17 years old with multiple sclerosis.

This clonotype was detected a few times. The genes are TRBV9 and TRBJ2-7; tentative D call: TRBD2 (6 bases). V lost 3 bases and J 1 base, leaving 14 bases between the germline ends. The CDR3 extends over 15 amino acids. Looked up from germline, CDR1 is SGDLS and CDR2 is YYNGEE. CDR3 sequence: CASSEAPGGSYEQYF. Here the CDR3 DNA reads TGTGCCAGCAGCGAGGCCCCAGGAGGGTCCTACGAGCAGTACTTC.

This clonotype was detected only a few times. V usage is TRBV6-5 and J usage is TRBJ2-5, with no clear D. This CDR3 contains 11 residues. The germline gives CDR1 MNHEY, CDR2 SVGAGI. V lost 8 bases to trimming and J lost 0 bases, with 4 bases between them. CDR3 nucleotide sequence: TGTGCCAGCGGGTACCAAGAGACCCAGTACTTC. It specifies CASGYQETQYF.

This clonotype was counted a few times. This sequence joins TRBV7-9 and TRBJ2-1, with 9 bases fitting TRBD1. Trimming at V came to 3 bases and at J to 2 bases, leaving 5 bases not matched to a gene. Germline values: CDR1 SEHNR, CDR2 FQNEAQ (reference sequence). The CDR3 is 16 residues long. The CDR3: CASSFITGGPYNEQFF. The CDR3 DNA reads TGTGCCAGCAGCTTCATTACAGGGGGCCCCTACAATGAGCAGTTCTTC.

This chain links TRBV28 with TRBJ1-5; D is perhaps TRBD1 (5 bases). The germline V and J ends were trimmed by 0 bases and 0 bases, with 9 bases remaining between them. CDR1 is MDHEN and CDR2 is SYDVKM in the germline V gene. This CDR3 has 16 amino acids. The CDR3 DNA sequence: TGTGCCAGCAGTTTATGGACAGACTATAGCAATCAGCCCCAGCATTTT. Its protein is CASSLWTDYSNQPQHF.

The chain couples TRBV20-1 to TRBJ1-1; no clear D. This CDR3 region has 14 residues. CDR1 DFQATT and CDR2 SNEGSKA come from the germline V gene (reference sequence). V shed 0 bases and J shed 5 bases, with 13 bases lying between them. The CDR3 DNA reads as TGCAGTGCTAGAGATCATATGCGGTTTACTGAAGCTTTCTTT. Amino acids: CSARDHMRFTEAFF.

This clonotype was seen more than once but under ten times. This chain connects TRBV12-3 or TRBV12-4 to TRBJ2-3; no firm D call. The CDR3 runs 14 residues. V was clipped by 5 bases and J by 4 bases, with 13 bases between them. CDR3 DNA: TGTGCCAGCAGTGCCTCTGGGGTCCCAGATACGCAGTATTTT. As protein: CASSASGVPDTQYF.

The chain recombines TRBV21-1 with TRBJ1-2. TRBV21-1 constitutes a pseudogene. The CDR3 covers 12 residues. CDR3 amino acids: CASSKTADGYTF. CDR3 bases: TGTGCCAGCAGCAAAACAGCGGATGGCTACACCTTC.

This rearrangement joins TRBV12-3 or TRBV12-4 to TRBJ2-5, with TRBD1 matching 7 bases. The J call may be faulty, since TRBJ2-7 better matches the DNA end. The CDR3 totals 15 residues. In DNA, the CDR3 is TGTGCCAGCAGAGGGGGACAGTCTCACCGATACGAGCAGTACTTC. This gives the protein CASRGGQSHRYEQYF.

V usage is TRBV6-2 or TRBV6-3 and J usage is TRBJ2-5; D not certain. Germline CDR1 reads MNHEY; CDR2 reads SVGEGT. Trimming took 10 bases from V and 7 from J, leaving 13 bases between them. This CDR3 region has 11 residues. The CDR3 nucleotides read TGTGCCACCACCGGACGTGGGACCCAGTACTTC. Its protein is CATTGRGTQYF.

The rearrangement links TRBV15 to TRBJ1-2; possible D gene TRBD1, 5 bases. This CDR3 comprises 16 residues. The germline V gene has CDR1 LNHNV and CDR2 YYDKDF (reference sequence). V was pared by 0 bases and J by 3 bases, with 14 bases between. CDR3 bases: TGTGCCACCAGCAGAGATTGGGGGGAGTGGGACTATGGCTACACCTTC. It is translated as CATSRDWGEWDYGYTF.

The rearrangement joins TRBV27 to TRBJ2-7; D might be TRBD2 (5 bases). Trimming removed 4 bases at V and 2 bases at J, with 24 bases between. Germline CDR1 is MNHEY and CDR2 is SMNVEV (reference sequence). The CDR3 covers 18 residues. The CDR3, as DNA: TGTGCCAGCAGTTCCCGCCGCCCCGGGAAGGTCGGGCCCTACGAGCAGTACTTC. This encodes CASSSRRPGKVGPYEQYF.

In its sample, this clonotype was seen many times. This rearrangement joins TRBV12-3 or TRBV12-4 to TRBJ2-7, with D perhaps being TRBD1 or TRBD2 (6 bases each). This CDR3 is 12 amino acids long. The ends were cut back, 6 bases at V and 2 bases at J, with 8 bases in the middle. CDR3 loop: CASSGGPYEQYF. In DNA, the CDR3 is TGTGCCAGCAGCGGGGGCCCCTACGAGCAGTACTTC.

This clonotype occurred once. The rearrangement uses TRBV12-3 or TRBV12-4 and TRBJ1-2; D remains ambiguous. This CDR3 spans 13 amino acids. V was clipped by 6 bases and J by 0 bases, with 8 bases between them. CDR3: CASSTSTNYGYTF. The DNA for the CDR3 is TGTGCCAGCAGCACCTCGACTAACTATGGCTACACCTTC.

The chain recombines TRBV27 with TRBJ2-7; D is unresolved. CDR1 and CDR2 (germline): MNHEY, SMNVEV (reference sequence). The CDR3 is 11 residues long. Trimming stripped 8 bases from V and 0 bases from J, with 5 bases between. The CDR3 DNA sequence: TGTGCCAGCGGCGCCTCCTACGAGCAGTACTTC. Its translation is CASGASYEQYF.

This clonotype was seen a few times. The rearrangement joins TRBV30 to TRBJ2-4; D unresolved. The CDR3 runs 14 residues. The ends were cut back, 0 bases at V and 0 bases at J, with 6 bases in the middle. Germline V gene lookup returns CDR1 GTSNPN and CDR2 SVGIG (reference sequence). The CDR3, as DNA: TGTGCCTGGAGTGTAGCGCTAGCCAAAAACATTCAGTACTTC. It specifies CAWSVALAKNIQYF.

Concerning this clonotype: A read error is possible here, since a much larger clone lies one base away. The chain uses TRBV12-3 or TRBV12-4 and TRBJ1-2, with D maybe TRBD1 (5 bases). The CDR3 is 14 residues long. CDR3 nucleotide sequence: TGTGTCAGCACCTCGGGGGAAGCAAACTATGGCTACACCTTC. Amino acids: CVSTSGEANYGYTF.

The gene calls are TRBV20-1 and TRBJ2-5; TRBD1 aligns across 10 bases. The V gene end was trimmed by 3 bases and the J gene end by 5 bases; junction bases not matched to a gene: 6. The V gene's germline CDR1 is DFQATT and CDR2 SNEGSKA (reference sequence). The CDR3 sequence is 14 residues long. CDR3 DNA sequence: TGCAGTGCTAGTCAGGGGACAGGGGCTGAGACCCAGTACTTC. This encodes CSASQGTGAETQYF.

The CDR3, as DNA: TGTGCCAGGATACCGGGACAGGAATTGTACTTC. Its protein is CARIPGQELYF. The chain links TRBV10-3 to TRBJ2-5; 8 bases line up with TRBD1. Germline V lookup: CDR1 ENHRY, CDR2 SYGVKD. CDR3 size: 11 residues. Trimming at V came to 10 bases and at J to 13 bases, leaving 11 bases not matched to a gene.

The CDR3 protein is CASSLERGTYEQYF. Here the CDR3 DNA reads TGTGCCAGCAGCTTAGAACGCGGGACCTACGAGCAGTACTTC. The V and J genes are TRBV7-9 and TRBJ2-5, with a tentative D call TRBD2 (6 bases). The DNA matches TRBJ2-7 better at its end, which makes the J call doubtful. The germline gives CDR1 SEHNR, CDR2 FQNEAQ (reference sequence). There are 14 residues in the CDR3.

The V call is TRBV20-1, the J call TRBJ2-3; 8 nucleotides line up with TRBD2. Unmatched junction bases numbered 10, after V lost 0 bases and J lost 2 bases. Germline assignment: CDR1 DFQATT and CDR2 SNEGSKA (reference sequence). This CDR3 spans 17 amino acids. CDR3 residues: CSARDTLAGIVTDTQYF. The CDR3 region has the DNA TGCAGTGCTAGAGATACATTAGCGGGGATAGTCACAGATACGCAGTATTTT.

This chain connects TRBV11-3 to TRBJ2-1; tentative D call: TRBD1 (6 bases). The CDR3 is 14 residues long. V was trimmed by 6 bases and J by 7 bases, leaving 16 bases between them. Germline V CDR1 and CDR2: SGHNT, YENEEA. CDR3 sequence reads: CASSLGGVRNEQFF. The CDR3 nucleotides read TGTGCCAGCAGTCTAGGGGGAGTCCGGAATGAGCAGTTCTTC.

This clonotype turned up a few times. V gene TRBV21-1 combines with J gene TRBJ2-2; TRBD2 is taken as the D call from the table, unchecked against the DNA. TRBV21-1 is an annotated pseudogene. This CDR3 has 16 residues. CDR3 residues: CASLGLAGVRTGERFF. The CDR3 region has the DNA TGTGCCTCACTGGGGCTAGCGGGAGTTCGGACCGGGGAGCGGTTTTTT.

The chain combines TRBV19 with TRBJ1-2; 10 nucleotides match TRBD1. The J segment lost 4 bases and the V segment lost 1 base, leaving 6 bases of the junction unmatched. Germline CDR1 reads LNHDA; CDR2 reads SQIVND (reference sequence). The CDR3 consists of 16 residues. CDR3 protein: CASSIGQGAIGYGYTF. CDR3 nucleotide sequence: TGTGCCAGTAGTATAGGACAGGGGGCGATTGGCTATGGCTACACCTTC. The full variable domain, its missing parts supplied by reference TRBV19 and TRBJ1-2, is DGGITQSPKYLFRKEGQNVTLSCEQNLNHDAMYWYRQDPGQGLRLIYYSQIVNDFQKGDIAEGYSVSREKKESFPLTVTSAQKNPTAFYLCASSIGQGAIGYGYTFGSGTRLTVV.

This clonotype was counted between two and nine times. This chain joins TRBV11-1 and TRBJ2-1; 9 bases fit TRBD2. Germline V gives CDR1 SGHAT, CDR2 FQDESV (reference sequence). V lost 0 bases to trimming and J lost 6 bases; unmatched junction nucleotides: 3. The CDR3 extends over 15 amino acids. CDR3 in amino acids: CASSLAAGGFNEQFF. The DNA for the CDR3 is TGTGCCAGCAGCTTAGCGGCGGGAGGGTTCAATGAGCAGTTCTTC.